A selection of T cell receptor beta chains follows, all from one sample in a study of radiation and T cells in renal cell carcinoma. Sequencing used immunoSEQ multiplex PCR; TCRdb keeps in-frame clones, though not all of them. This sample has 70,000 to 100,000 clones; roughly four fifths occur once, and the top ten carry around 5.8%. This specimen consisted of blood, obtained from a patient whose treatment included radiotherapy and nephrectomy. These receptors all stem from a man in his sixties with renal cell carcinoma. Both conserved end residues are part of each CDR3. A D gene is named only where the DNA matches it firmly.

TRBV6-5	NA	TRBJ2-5	TGTGCCAGCAGTACCCAGGGAAGGGTAGAGACCCAGTACTTC	CASSTQGRVETQYF
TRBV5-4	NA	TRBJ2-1	TGTGCCAGCAGCTTGGTAGCAGGGAACAATGAGCAGTTCTTC	CASSLVAGNNEQFF
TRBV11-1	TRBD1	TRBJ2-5	TGTGCCAGCAGCTTTAGAGGGACAGGGGCCCCCGAGACCCAGTACTTC	CASSFRGTGAPETQYF
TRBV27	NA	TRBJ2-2	TGTGCCAGCAAGGACACCGGGGAGCTGTTTTTT	CASKDTGELFF
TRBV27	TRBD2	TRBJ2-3	TGTGCCAGCAGTTTAGCAGCAGCGGGAGGGCCTGGAGATACGCAGTATTTT	CASSLAAAGGPGDTQYF
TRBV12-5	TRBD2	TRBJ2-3	TGTGCTAGTGGTTTGGTACCGGGGGGGCAGCGACTAGCGGGTGAGCAGGTCACAGATACGCAGTATTTT	CASGLVPGGQRLAGEQVTDTQYF
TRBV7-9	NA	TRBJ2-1	TGTGCCAGCAGCCCGATGGACAGTGCCCTCCGACTCTACAATGAGCAGTTCTTC	CASSPMDSALRLYNEQFF
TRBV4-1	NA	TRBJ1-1	TGCGCCAGCAGCCAAGACGTGGCGGGGGGGTCCGAAGCTTTCTTT	CASSQDVAGGSEAFF
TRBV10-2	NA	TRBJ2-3	TGCGCCAGCAGTGAGTCGACAGGCACAGATACGCAGTATTTT	CASSESTGTDTQYF
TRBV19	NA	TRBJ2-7	TGTGCCAGTAGTATTAGCGGTACCTACGAGCAGTACTTC	CASSISGTYEQYF